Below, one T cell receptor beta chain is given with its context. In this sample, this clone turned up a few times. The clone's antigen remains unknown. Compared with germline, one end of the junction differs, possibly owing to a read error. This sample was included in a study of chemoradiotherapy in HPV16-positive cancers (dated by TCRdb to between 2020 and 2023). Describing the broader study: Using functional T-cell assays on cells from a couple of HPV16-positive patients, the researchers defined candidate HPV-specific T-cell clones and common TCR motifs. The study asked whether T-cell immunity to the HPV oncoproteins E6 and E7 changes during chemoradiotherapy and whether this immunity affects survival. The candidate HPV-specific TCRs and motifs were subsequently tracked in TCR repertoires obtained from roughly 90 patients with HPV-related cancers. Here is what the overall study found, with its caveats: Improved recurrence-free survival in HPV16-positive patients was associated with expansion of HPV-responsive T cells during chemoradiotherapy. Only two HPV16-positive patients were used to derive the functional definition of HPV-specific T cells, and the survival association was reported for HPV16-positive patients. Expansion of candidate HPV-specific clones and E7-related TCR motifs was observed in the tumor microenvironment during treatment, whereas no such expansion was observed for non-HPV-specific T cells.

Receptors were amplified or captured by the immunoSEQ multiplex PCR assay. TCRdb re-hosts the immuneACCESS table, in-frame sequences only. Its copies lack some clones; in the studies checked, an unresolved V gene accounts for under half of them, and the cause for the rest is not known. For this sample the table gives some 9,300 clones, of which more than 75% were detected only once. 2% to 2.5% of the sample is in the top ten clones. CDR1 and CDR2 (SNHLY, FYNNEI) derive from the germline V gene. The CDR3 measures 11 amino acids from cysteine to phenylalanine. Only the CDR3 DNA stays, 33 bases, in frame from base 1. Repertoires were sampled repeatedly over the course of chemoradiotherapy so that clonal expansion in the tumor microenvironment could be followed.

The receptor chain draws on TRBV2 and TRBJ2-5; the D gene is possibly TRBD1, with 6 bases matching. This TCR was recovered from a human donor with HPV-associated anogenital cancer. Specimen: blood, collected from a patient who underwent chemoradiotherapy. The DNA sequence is TGTGCCAGCAGTGAAGGGGGCAGGGGAGACTTC. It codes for CASSEGGRGDF.